These 15 T cell receptor beta chains came from one sample sequenced in a study of blood T cell repertoires in COVID-19 (dated by TCRdb to about 2020). The library was made by the immunoSEQ multiplex PCR assay. The table comes from immuneACCESS by way of TCRdb, which keeps in-frame sequences with V and J called. Part of the clones is missing from these tables; in studies checked, under half for an unresolved V gene and the rest for unknown reasons. Counted in this sample were fewer than 250,000 clones; approximately 80% of them appeared once. Clones ranked in the top ten supply 6.5% to 9% of the sample. Material for sequencing was peripheral blood. Every receptor here comes from a woman aged 45-65 years with acute or convalescent COVID-19.

The chain couples TRBV28 to TRBJ2-1; 7 bases are shared with TRBD2. The length of the CDR3 is 12 residues. Looked up from germline, CDR1 is MDHEN and CDR2 is SYDVKM. CDR3 in DNA: TGTGTGGTCGGGAGGTCGGGAAATGAGCAGTTCTTC. Its protein is CVVGRSGNEQFF. The variable domain in full, completed from reference TRBV28 and TRBJ2-1, reads DVKVTQSSRYLVKRTGEKVFLECVQDMDHENMFWYRQDPGLGLRLIYFSYDVKMKEKGDIPEGYSVSREKKERFSLILESASTNQTSMYLCVVGRSGNEQFFGPGTRLTVL.

The chain employs TRBV7-3 and TRBJ2-2; 7 nucleotides line up with TRBD1. The CDR3 sequence is 14 residues long. CDR1 and CDR2 (germline): SGHTA, FQGTGA. Losses at the gene ends were 5 bases for V and 4 bases for J; bases not matched to a gene: 4. The CDR3 region has the DNA TGTGCCAGCAGCCTGACAGGGCCCACCGGGGAGCTGTTTTTT. Translated, it gives CASSLTGPTGELFF.

The genes are TRBV18 and TRBJ2-3, with a weak D call TRBD1 (6 bases). Deletions cut 1 base from V and 5 bases from J, with 10 bases between. CDR3 length: 14 residues. Germline V gene lookup returns CDR1 KGHSH and CDR2 LQKENI. The CDR3, as DNA: TGTGCCAGCTCACCACGGCAGGGGATAGATACGCAGTATTTT. Translation: CASSPRQGIDTQYF.

This clone was seen a single time. V usage is TRBV18 and J usage is TRBJ2-5; 7 bases match TRBD1. V shed 4 bases, J shed 2 bases, and the junction held 16 bases outside the gene matches. Germline CDR1 reads KGHSH; CDR2 reads LQKENI. The CDR3 length is 18 residues. For the CDR3, the DNA is TGTGCCAGCTCACAAAGACAGGGTGTGGAACCCTTACAAGAGACCCAGTACTTC. It translates to CASSQRQGVEPLQETQYF. The full variable domain, its missing parts supplied by reference TRBV18 and TRBJ2-5, is NAGVMQNPRHLVRRRGQEARLRCSPMKGHSHVYWYRQLPEEGLKFMVYLQKENIIDESGMPKERFSAEFPKEGPSILRIQQVVRGDSAAYFCASSQRQGVEPLQETQYFGPGTRLLVL.

This chain links TRBV28 with TRBJ2-5; D may be TRBD2 (6 bases). The CDR3 is 17 amino acids. Germline lookup yields CDR1 MDHEN and CDR2 SYDVKM. Trimming left V 6 bases short and J 4 bases short, with 24 bases between. The CDR3 DNA sequence: TGTGCCAGCAGAAGGCCGGGGAGGAAACCACCGCGAGAGACCCAGTACTTC. Its translation: CASRRPGRKPPRETQYF. The full variable domain, in which reference TRBV28 and TRBJ2-5 provide the parts outside the CDR3, is DVKVTQSSRYLVKRTGEKVFLECVQDMDHENMFWYRQDPGLGLRLIYFSYDVKMKEKGDIPEGYSVSREKKERFSLILESASTNQTSMYLCASRRPGRKPPRETQYFGPGTRLLVL.

The chain is built from TRBV6-5 and TRBJ1-1; 8 bases map to TRBD1. Germline V CDR1 and CDR2: MNHEY, SVGAGI. The V segment lost 4 bases and the J segment 3 bases; nucleotides outside the gene matches: 10. This CDR3 has 16 residues. In DNA, the CDR3 is TGTGCCAGCAGTTTCCGACAGGGGTCTTTGGACACTGAAGCTTTCTTT. It translates to CASSFRQGSLDTEAFF.

V is TRBV5-4 and J is TRBJ1-2; D gene ambiguous. The V end was cut by 0 bases, the J end by 4 bases, with 10 bases between. Germline V gives CDR1 SGHNT, CDR2 YYREEE (reference sequence). The CDR3 has 14 amino acids. Here the CDR3 DNA reads TGTGCCAGCAGCTTGGCCAGTACGTTCTATGGCTACACCTTC. As protein: CASSLASTFYGYTF. Full variable domain (rest looked up from reference TRBV5-4 and TRBJ1-2): ETGVTQSPTHLIKTRGQQVTLRCSSQSGHNTVSWYQQALGQGPQFIFQYYREEENGRGNFPPRFSGLQFPNYSSELNVNALELDDSALYLCASSLASTFYGYTFGSGTRLTVV.

The chain carries TRBV6-2 or TRBV6-3 and TRBJ2-7; possible D gene TRBD2, 6 bases. The CDR3 totals 13 residues. V was shortened by 2 bases and J by 6 bases, with 11 bases between the two germline ends. CDR1 is MNHEY and CDR2 is SVGEGT in the germline V gene. This CDR3 reads CASSYAAGLEQYF. CDR3 nucleotides: TGTGCCAGCAGTTACGCGGCGGGACTCGAGCAGTACTTC.

The chain links TRBV5-6 to TRBJ2-7, with D tentatively TRBD1 (6 bases). Deletions cut 4 bases from V and 3 bases from J, with 11 bases between. CDR1 and CDR2 from the germline V gene are SGHDT and YYEEEE. There are 13 residues in the CDR3. For the CDR3, the DNA is TGTGCCAGCAGCGGGGACACCGACTACGAGCAGTACTTC. Translation: CASSGDTDYEQYF.

The V gene is TRBV28, the J gene TRBJ1-1; TRBD1 agrees at 8 bases. The CDR3 runs 14 residues. Trimming at V came to 6 bases and at J to 2 bases, leaving 5 bases not matched to a gene. The germline V gene encodes CDR1 MDHEN and CDR2 SYDVKM. CDR3 sequence (DNA): TGTGCCAGCAGGCCGACAGGGGATAACACTGAAGCTTTCTTT. Translated: CASRPTGDNTEAFF.

The V gene is TRBV19, the J gene TRBJ2-5, with 8 bases fitting TRBD1. From germline, CDR1 is LNHDA and CDR2 SQIVND (reference sequence). The CDR3 runs 14 residues. The V and J ends lost 5 bases and 9 bases, in that order; junction bases with no gene match: 11. The CDR3: CASSLTSRGQAQYF. CDR3 coding DNA: TGTGCCAGTAGTCTCACCTCCAGGGGGCAGGCCCAGTACTTC.

The J gene is TRBJ2-6, the V gene TRBV24-1; 12 bases agree with TRBD1. There are 18 residues in the CDR3. The junction had 5 bases not matched to a gene; V was cut back by 4 bases and J by 2 bases. Germline V CDR1 and CDR2: KGHDR, SFDVKD. Here the CDR3 reads CATSESGTGGPGANVLTF. The CDR3 nucleotides read TGTGCCACCAGTGAGTCAGGGACAGGGGGCCCTGGGGCCAACGTCCTGACTTTC.

The CDR3 nucleotides read TGTGCCAGAAGCTTACCAACGAACGGACAGAACACTGAAGCTTTCTTT. Protein: CARSLPTNGQNTEAFF. The V call is TRBV5-3, the J call TRBJ1-1; a weak D match, TRBD1 (5 bases). TRBV5-3 is given ORF status, its function remaining uncertain. V was trimmed by 2 bases and J by 1 base, leaving 15 bases between them. This CDR3 has 16 amino acids.

The V gene is TRBV4-1, the J gene TRBJ2-1, with D perhaps matching TRBD2 (7 bases). The V end was cut by 5 bases, the J end by 0 bases, with 14 bases between. The CDR3 totals 16 residues. Germline-derived CDR1 and CDR2 are MGHRA and YSYEKL. CDR3: CASSKGGGSSYNEQFF. In DNA form, the CDR3 reads TGCGCCAGCAGCAAGGGGGGCGGGAGCTCCTACAATGAGCAGTTCTTC.

With respect to this clone: The same CDR3 can be traced to other DNA sequences in this sample. The chain has TRBV5-1 and TRBJ2-3; maybe TRBD1 (5 bases). The CDR3 consists of 12 residues. From germline, CDR1 is SGHRS and CDR2 YFSETQ. Trimming pared 2 bases from V and 5 bases from J, leaving 6 bases between. The CDR3 bases are TGCGCCAGCAGCTTCCAGGGAGATACGCAGTATTTT. Translated, it gives CASSFQGDTQYF.